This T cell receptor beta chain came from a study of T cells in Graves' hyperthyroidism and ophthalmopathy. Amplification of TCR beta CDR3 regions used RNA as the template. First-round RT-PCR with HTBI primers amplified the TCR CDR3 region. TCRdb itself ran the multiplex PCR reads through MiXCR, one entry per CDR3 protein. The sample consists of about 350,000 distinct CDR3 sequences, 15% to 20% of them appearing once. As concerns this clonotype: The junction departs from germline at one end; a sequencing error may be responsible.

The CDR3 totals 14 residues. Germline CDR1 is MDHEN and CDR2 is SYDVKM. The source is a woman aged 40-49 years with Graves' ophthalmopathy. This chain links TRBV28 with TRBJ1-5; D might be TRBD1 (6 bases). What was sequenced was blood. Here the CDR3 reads CASSFVGDNQPQLF. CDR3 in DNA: TGTGCCAGCAGTTTCGTGGGGGACAATCAGCCCCAGCTTTTT.